This T cell receptor (beta chain) was profiled in a study of PD-1 blockade in classical Hodgkin lymphoma. Findings and caveats of the study: The study found complete responders had baseline diversity similar to newly diagnosed patients. Relative to healthy donors, newly diagnosed patients reportedly had lower baseline TCR diversity, which was reported as lower still in relapsed/refractory patients.

The V segment lost 3 bases and the J segment 8 bases; nucleotides outside the gene matches: 10. Germline values: CDR1 GTSNPN, CDR2 SVGIG (reference sequence). This CDR3 region has 14 residues. Time point described: cycle 4 day 1 (C4D1), after five to seven weeks of nivolumab. Autologous stem cell transplantation was followed by relapse in every patient, and brentuximab vedotin exposure varied. The repertoire was sequenced with immunoSEQ multiplex PCR; TCRdb's copy has only in-frame clones and lacks some. The sample shows about 96,000 clones, approximately 94% of them seen only once. Remarks on this clone: Antigen unknown.

The chain links TRBV30 to TRBJ2-1, with 7 bases matching TRBD2. This receptor was identified in a human donor with classical Hodgkin lymphoma. Sequences were derived from peripheral blood mononuclear cells (PBMCs), sampled before the fourth cycle of nivolumab. The DNA of the CDR3 is TGTGCCTGGAGGCAGGGTCCCGCGGGGGATGAGCAGTTCTTC. Amino acid sequence: CAWRQGPAGDEQFF.